This T cell receptor (beta chain) was obtained from a study of shared clonotypes between healthy human individuals. Germline V lookup: CDR1 ENHRY, CDR2 SYGVKD. V was clipped by 8 bases and J by 0 bases; unmatched bases: 6. CDR3 size: 15 residues. This clone was recorded only once. Measured with immunoSEQ multiplex PCR; TCRdb has only the in-frame clones, and not every one. This table has about 1.1 million clones, around three quarters appearing once. The source of this sequence is a man aged 18 to 29 in good health. Some clones in this sample may be carry-over from other donors' samples. J is TRBJ2-7 and V is TRBV10-3; TRBD1 agrees at 11 bases. The sample consisted of memory CD4+ T cells from PBMCs. The subset denotes: CD45RA-negative fraction. This chain's CDR3 is CAIGYGTGGSYEQYF. The DNA of the CDR3 is TGTGCCATCGGGTACGGGACAGGGGGCTCCTACGAGCAGTACTTC.